A selection of T cell receptor beta chains follows, all from one sample in a study of T-cell memory formation after mild COVID-19. MiXCR was run by TCRdb on the 5' RACE reads, yielding one entry per CDR3 protein. The table includes 470,000 or so distinct CDR3 sequences, over 15% detected once. The sample was PBMCs or a T cell subset sorted from them (not recorded which). The receptor source for this set is an adult woman who had mild COVID-19 (a few samples of this study predate the infection). Cell type and time point are not known. Each CDR3 is given with its conserved first and last residue. D genes are given only for firm matches. Size tells how often a clone was seen (once, few, many) or the class of an expanded clone, and some rows leave it out.

d_gene,v_gene,abundance,j_gene,CDR3aa,CDR3nt
NA,TRBV6-2/TRBV6-3,few,TRBJ2-1,CATHAGPGRTINEQFF,TGTGCCACCCACGCAGGGCCGGGACGTACCATCAATGAGCAGTTCTTC
NA,TRBV7-6,NA,TRBJ1-1,CASSLLPSEMGTEAFF,TGTGCCAGCAGCTTACTTCCTTCCGAAATGGGGACTGAAGCTTTCTTT
TRBD2,TRBV30,NA,TRBJ2-7,CAWRLAGGSYEQYF,TGTGCCTGGCGACTAGCGGGGGGTTCCTACGAGCAGTACTTC
NA,TRBV5-4,NA,TRBJ1-1,CASSPRTAVNTEAFF,TGTGCCAGCAGCCCCAGGACAGCTGTGAACACTGAAGCTTTCTTT
NA,TRBV5-1,many,TRBJ2-1,CASHTGGAEQFF,TGCGCCAGCCATACCGGGGGCGCTGAGCAGTTCTTC
NA,TRBV5-5,once,TRBJ2-6,CASSLIQSSGANVLTF,TGTGCCAGCAGCTTGATACAGAGCTCTGGGGCCAACGTCCTGACTTTC
NA,TRBV7-8,NA,TRBJ1-2,CASSSGGDNYGYTF,TGTGCCAGCAGCTCCGGTGGGGACAACTATGGCTACACCTTC
TRBD1,TRBV2,NA,TRBJ2-4,CASSPNRGGQNIQYF,TGTGCCAGCAGCCCTAACAGGGGTGGCCAAAACATTCAGTACTTC
NA,TRBV6-4,few,TRBJ1-4,CASSRGLNEKLFF,TGTGCCAGCAGTCGGGGACTAAATGAAAAACTGTTTTTT
NA,TRBV6-5,NA,TRBJ1-2,CASSYSNSAGVYGYTF,TGTGCCAGCAGTTACTCGAATTCCGCGGGGGTCTATGGCTACACCTTC
NA,TRBV7-2,NA,TRBJ2-3,CASSFYRDDTQYF,TGTGCCAGCAGCTTTTACAGGGACGATACGCAGTATTTT
NA,TRBV20-1,NA,TRBJ2-6,CSASGRRADVLTF,TGCAGTGCTAGTGGCCGGAGGGCGGACGTCCTGACTTTC
NA,TRBV7-2,NA,TRBJ2-2,CASSIGRNTGELFF,TGTGCCAGCTCAATAGGACGGAACACCGGGGAGCTGTTTTTT
TRBD1,TRBV29-1,few,TRBJ1-1,CSVDGQGMNTEAFF,TGCAGCGTTGACGGACAGGGTATGAACACTGAAGCTTTCTTT
TRBD1,TRBV12-3/TRBV12-4,NA,TRBJ1-5,CASSFPGGPQHF,TGTGCCAGCAGTTTCCCAGGGGGTCCCCAGCATTTT
NA,TRBV4-1,few,TRBJ2-1,CASSQVRGSEQFF,TGCGCCAGCAGCCAAGTCCGTGGTTCTGAGCAGTTCTTC
TRBD1,TRBV7-2,NA,TRBJ1-2,CASSTRRTGENYGYTF,TGTGCCAGCAGCACCCGTAGGACAGGGGAGAACTATGGCTACACCTTC